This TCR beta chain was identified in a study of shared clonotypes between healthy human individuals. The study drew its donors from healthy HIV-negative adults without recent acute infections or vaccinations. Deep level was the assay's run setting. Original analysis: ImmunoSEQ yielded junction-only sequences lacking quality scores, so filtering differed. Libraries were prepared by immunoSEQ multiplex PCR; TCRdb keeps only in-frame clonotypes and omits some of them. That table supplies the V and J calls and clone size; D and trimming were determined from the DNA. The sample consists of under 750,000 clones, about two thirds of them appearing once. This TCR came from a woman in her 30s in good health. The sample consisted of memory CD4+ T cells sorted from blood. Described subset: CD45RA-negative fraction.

The CDR3 protein is CASSSLQGSTEAFF. Written as DNA, the CDR3 is TGTGCCAGCAGTTCATTACAGGGGTCCACTGAAGCTTTCTTT. The rearrangement links TRBV11-1 to TRBJ1-1; 7 bases line up with TRBD1. The CDR3 has 14 residues. CDR1 and CDR2 (germline): SGHAT, FQDESV (reference sequence). V lost 6 bases and J lost 4; bases outside the gene matches: 8.